These 25 T cell receptor beta chains share one sample of origin, sequenced in a study of blood T cells in healthy people across ages. Together with a sample-barcoded 5' primer, a J-beta primer mix was included in a second PCR lasting about 7 to 11 cycles. A single record per CDR3 protein comes from TCRdb applying MiXCR to the 5' RACE reads. The sample carries roughly 1.5 million distinct CDR3 sequences, 40% to 45% recorded once. The specimen sequenced was blood. Source of these receptors: a young woman in good health.

Of note for this clonotype: A junction end diverges from the germline sequence, so it may reflect a read error. The CDR3 is CGVAQDYEQYF. The CDR3 coding sequence is TGCGGCGTTGCGCAGGACTACGAGCAGTACTTC. The chain carries TRBV29-1 and TRBJ2-7; D unresolved. Per germline, CDR1 SQVTM and CDR2 ANQGSEA. This CDR3 comprises 11 residues.

The rearrangement joins TRBV7-2 to TRBJ2-1; unclear D gene. The CDR3 is 15 residues long. Trimming shortened V by 3 bases and J by 6 bases, and 15 bases separated the two germline ends. Per germline, CDR1 SGHTA and CDR2 FQGNSA. The CDR3 DNA reads TGTGCCAGCAGCTTGGTCCATAACTCTCCCAATGAGCAGTTCTTC. Translating gives CASSLVHNSPNEQFF.

This clonotype was found a few times. Here the CDR3 DNA reads TGTGCCAGCAGTGAAGTCAGGACAGGCTCCTATAATTCACCCCTCCACTTT. Encoded protein: CASSEVRTGSYNSPLHF. The chain employs TRBV2 and TRBJ1-6; 7 bases map to TRBD1. CDR1 and CDR2 (germline): SNHLY, FYNNEI. V dropped 1 base and J dropped 0; count of bases not matched to a gene: 3. The CDR3 runs 17 residues.

The sample holds a few counts of this clonotype. The genes are TRBV20-1 and TRBJ2-7, with D uncertain. The CDR3 runs 12 residues. Germline assignment: CDR1 DFQATT and CDR2 SNEGSKA (reference sequence). V was trimmed by 6 bases and J by 3 bases, leaving 12 bases between them. The CDR3: CSAAAGLYEQYF. CDR3 nucleotide sequence: TGCAGTGCAGCAGCTGGTCTCTACGAGCAGTACTTC.

This chain connects TRBV7-8 to TRBJ2-4, with no clear D. V lost 4 bases and J 0 bases, leaving 10 bases between the germline ends. From germline, CDR1 is SGHVS and CDR2 FQNEAQ. This CDR3 has 15 residues. The CDR3 DNA reads as TGTGCCAGCAGCTCCAAGACGGTAGCCAAAAACATTCAGTACTTC. It is translated as CASSSKTVAKNIQYF.

V is TRBV20-1 and J is TRBJ1-5; weak D call: TRBD1 (6 bases). CDR1 DFQATT and CDR2 SNEGSKA come from the germline V gene (reference sequence). The CDR3 runs to 14 residues. V was shortened by 4 bases and J by 0 bases, with 10 bases between the two germline ends. The CDR3 sequence is CSATQGPSNQPQHF. The CDR3 DNA sequence: TGCAGTGCTACACAGGGTCCTAGCAATCAGCCCCAGCATTTT.

Worth noting for this clonotype: The junction departs from the called germline gene at one end, perhaps through a read error. This chain uses TRBV7-2 with TRBJ2-1; 11 bases match TRBD2. The CDR3 has 15 residues. In germline, CDR1 is SGHTA, CDR2 FQGNSA. CDR3 in amino acids: CASSYLTSGTDERFF. The CDR3 DNA follows: TGTGCCAGCAGCTACCTGACTAGCGGGACCGATGAGCGGTTCTTC.

The gene calls are TRBV29-1 and TRBJ2-3, with 10 bases lining up with TRBD2. The junction had 10 bases not matched to a gene; V was cut back by 0 bases and J by 1 base. Germline assignment: CDR1 SQVTM and CDR2 ANQGSEA. The CDR3 has 18 amino acids. CDR3 sequence (DNA): TGCAGCGTTGAAGAATCGCTAGCGGGAGCTCTTGGCACAGATACGCAGTATTTT. Translated, it gives CSVEESLAGALGTDTQYF.

The gene calls are TRBV9 and TRBJ1-4, with no clear D. The V and J ends lost 2 bases and 0 bases respectively, with 8 bases between them. This CDR3 contains 15 residues. Germline assignment: CDR1 SGDLS and CDR2 YYNGEE. The CDR3 is CASSVGTSTNEKLFF. The CDR3 bases are TGTGCCAGCAGCGTTGGCACATCAACTAATGAAAAACTGTTTTTT.

The V call is TRBV27, the J call TRBJ1-5; possible D gene TRBD1, 5 bases. The CDR3 runs to 15 residues. Per the germline V gene, CDR1 is MNHEY and CDR2 is SMNVEV (reference sequence). Trimming removed 5 bases from V and 4 bases from J, with 15 bases in between. The DNA of the CDR3 is TGTGCCAGCAGTAGGGGTTTGGGGGGGAATCAGCCCCAGCATTTT. Encoded protein: CASSRGLGGNQPQHF.

The chain recombines TRBV24-1 with TRBJ2-1; no clear D. There are 12 residues in the CDR3. Looked up from germline, CDR1 is KGHDR and CDR2 is SFDVKD. The V and J ends lost 5 bases and 9 bases respectively, with 10 bases between them. The chain's CDR3 is CATSGIYGEQFF. The CDR3 DNA reads as TGTGCCACCAGTGGCATATACGGTGAGCAGTTCTTC.

This clonotype was found a few times. The V and J genes are TRBV12-3 or TRBV12-4 and TRBJ2-1; 11 nucleotides match TRBD2. The CDR3 sequence is 16 residues long. Trimming took 4 bases from V and 7 from J; bases not matched to a gene: 9. The CDR3 is CASSSQTSGKGNEQFF. The CDR3 DNA sequence: TGTGCCAGCAGTTCCCAGACTAGCGGGAAAGGAAATGAGCAGTTCTTC.

The chain links TRBV12-3 or TRBV12-4 to TRBJ2-5, with 7 bases lining up with TRBD2. V shed 2 bases and J 5 bases; nucleotides not matched to a gene: 8. The CDR3 contains 15 residues. The CDR3 here is CASSLLGGVGETQYF. The DNA for the CDR3 is TGTGCCAGCAGTTTACTGGGGGGGGTAGGGGAGACCCAGTACTTC.

In its sample, this clonotype was seen a few times. The chain has TRBV6-2 or TRBV6-3 and TRBJ2-4; 7 bases line up with TRBD1. The CDR3 covers 16 residues. The junction had 7 bases not matched to a gene; V was cut back by 5 bases and J by 0 bases. Germline-derived CDR1 and CDR2 are MNHEY and SVGEGT. The CDR3 reads CASSPDRKLAKNIQYF. The CDR3 bases are TGTGCCAGCAGTCCGGACAGGAAACTAGCCAAAAACATTCAGTACTTC.

Turning to this clonotype: Possible read error: a much larger clone is one base away. This chain links TRBV27 with TRBJ1-2; possible D gene TRBD1, 5 bases. The CDR3 runs to 15 residues. The V end lost 4 bases, the J end lost 4 bases, and 16 bases lay between the germline ends. Germline V CDR1 and CDR2: MNHEY, SMNVEV (reference sequence). The DNA of the CDR3 is TGTGCCAGCAGTTCTCGACAGCCCGCCTCCTATGGCTACACCTTC. Its translation: CASSSRQPASYGYTF.

The gene calls are TRBV21-1 and TRBJ2-7; the table assigns TRBD1, which was not confirmed against the DNA. TRBV21-1 is flagged as a pseudogene. CDR3 size: 15 residues. The CDR3: CASSKRDRLAYEQYF. CDR3 coding DNA: TGTGCCAGCAGCAAGCGGGACAGGTTAGCCTACGAGCAGTACTTC.

The CDR3 DNA follows: TGTGCCAGCAGCTTAACGAGACAGAGCACAGATACGCAGTATTTT. Translating it yields CASSLTRQSTDTQYF. This chain uses TRBV7-3 with TRBJ2-3; possibly TRBD1 for D (5 bases). This CDR3 has 15 residues. The V and J ends lost 0 bases and 0 bases respectively, with 7 bases between them. Germline lookup yields CDR1 SGHTA and CDR2 FQGTGA.

This clonotype was counted ten times or more. The V gene is TRBV20-1, the J gene TRBJ2-7, with D perhaps being TRBD1 or TRBD2 (6 bases each). Trimming took off 3 bases at V and 0 bases at J, with 12 bases between the two ends. Looked up from germline, CDR1 is DFQATT and CDR2 is SNEGSKA (reference sequence). The CDR3 loop spans 14 amino acids. Written as DNA, the CDR3 is TGCAGTGCTAGCCCCTCGGGGGCCTCCTACGAGCAGTACTTC. Protein sequence: CSASPSGASYEQYF.

The V gene is TRBV7-2, the J gene TRBJ2-7, with D perhaps matching TRBD2 (5 bases). Trimming removed 5 bases from V and 0 bases from J, with 11 bases in between. The germline V gene has CDR1 SGHTA and CDR2 FQGNSA. This CDR3 contains 14 residues. CDR3 region: CASSVPGFSYEQYF. CDR3 coding DNA: TGTGCCAGCAGCGTACCGGGATTCTCCTACGAGCAGTACTTC.

Regarding this clonotype: One end of the junction is discordant with germline, which a read error may explain. The chain carries TRBV7-8 and TRBJ2-1; 8 bases fit TRBD1. CDR3 length: 14 residues. Germline V gives CDR1 SGHVS, CDR2 FQNEAQ. The CDR3 reads CASSPDRVYSEQFF. CDR3 sequence (DNA): TGTGCCAGCAGCCCGGACAGGGTCTACAGTGAGCAGTTCTTC.

The gene calls are TRBV18 and TRBJ1-4, with unresolved D. This CDR3 has 16 residues. Germline V lookup: CDR1 KGHSH, CDR2 LQKENI. Trimming took off 6 bases at V and 0 bases at J, with 14 bases between the two ends. The CDR3 DNA follows: TGTGCCAGCTCGCGTTCTTTACCTGCAACTAATGAAAAACTGTTTTTT. This translates into CASSRSLPATNEKLFF.

The rearrangement joins TRBV9 to TRBJ1-4, with TRBD1 as a possible D gene (6 bases). Germline V gene data show CDR1 as SGDLS and CDR2 as YYNGEE. V gave up 0 bases and J gave up 7 bases, with 10 bases separating them. The CDR3 sequence is 14 residues long. The CDR3 DNA reads as TGTGCCAGCAGCGTAGGGGGGACACTTGAAAAACTGTTTTTT. Translating gives CASSVGGTLEKLFF.

This chain links TRBV6-5 with TRBJ1-2, with 8 bases matching TRBD1. This CDR3 has 15 amino acids. Trimming at V came to 3 bases and at J to 5 bases, leaving 8 bases not matched to a gene. The germline V gene encodes CDR1 MNHEY and CDR2 SVGAGI. CDR3 sequence: CASSYSTGEFYGYTF. The CDR3 DNA follows: TGTGCCAGCAGTTATTCGACAGGGGAGTTTTATGGCTACACCTTC.

V and J are TRBV7-3 and TRBJ2-5; D gene ambiguous. V lost 2 bases, J lost 5 bases, and 9 bases lay in between. The CDR3 has 13 residues. The V gene's germline CDR1 is SGHTA and CDR2 FQGTGA. The CDR3 loop is CASSLEARETQYF. The CDR3 nucleotides read TGTGCCAGCAGCTTAGAGGCGAGGGAGACCCAGTACTTC.

The rearrangement links TRBV29-1 to TRBJ2-7; TRBD1 matches at 11 bases. J gave up 7 bases and V 5 bases, and 7 bases lay outside the gene matches. The CDR3 has 13 amino acids. Germline V CDR1 and CDR2: SQVTM, ANQGSEA. This chain's CDR3 is CSVRTGGFWEQYF. CDR3 DNA: TGCAGCGTTCGGACAGGGGGCTTCTGGGAGCAGTACTTC.